Following are 31 T cell receptor beta chains from one sample sequenced in a study of blood T cells in healthy people across ages. A sample-barcoded 5' primer and a J-beta primer mix were used in a second PCR of roughly 6 to 12 cycles. TCRdb used MiXCR to reprocess the 5' RACE reads, holding one entry per CDR3 protein. The table has approximately 800,000 distinct CDR3 sequences, roughly 26% seen once; the top ten hold about 3%. This sample was also put to use in a study of T cells of mothers and their children.

Material for sequencing was blood. The receptors were gathered from a boy between 10 and 17 years old in good health.

This chain joins TRBV12-3 or TRBV12-4 and TRBJ2-1; tentatively, D is TRBD1 or TRBD2 (7 bases each). V lost 3 bases and J 3 bases, leaving 12 bases between the germline ends. The CDR3 covers 15 residues. CDR3 sequence reads: CASSFRGGDYNEQFF. The DNA of the CDR3 is TGTGCCAGCAGTTTCAGGGGGGGGGACTACAATGAGCAGTTCTTC.

This clonotype has only a few counts. V and J are TRBV6-2 or TRBV6-3 and TRBJ1-2, with a tentative D call TRBD1 (5 bases). The CDR3 is made up of 16 amino acids. The germline gives CDR1 MNHEY, CDR2 SVGEGT. Trimming left V 0 bases short and J 7 bases short, with 18 bases between. The CDR3 loop reads CASSYSRGTELCGYTF. CDR3 bases: TGTGCCAGCAGTTACTCGAGAGGGACCGAACTCTGTGGCTACACCTTC.

A few counts support this clonotype. The V and J genes are TRBV12-3 or TRBV12-4 and TRBJ1-2; D call uncertain. The CDR3 is 15 amino acids. Trimming cost V 3 bases and J 2 bases, with 13 bases left between them. The CDR3 sequence is CASSFGEGGNYGYTF. CDR3 nucleotide sequence: TGTGCCAGCAGTTTCGGGGAGGGTGGGAACTATGGCTACACCTTC.

V gene TRBV6-1 combines with J gene TRBJ1-2; TRBD1 is a possible D gene (6 bases). Germline CDR1 and CDR2: MNHNS and SASEGT. Trimming took off 5 bases at V and 4 bases at J, with 11 bases between the two ends. The CDR3 consists of 13 residues. The CDR3 loop is CASSLDRLYGYTF. The CDR3 nucleotides are TGTGCCAGCAGTCTCGACAGGCTCTATGGCTACACCTTC.

This chain uses TRBV9 with TRBJ2-1; TRBD2 might be the D (6 bases). The end of the DNA fits TRBJ2-5 better, so the J call may be wrong. CDR1 and CDR2 (germline): SGDLS, YYNGEE. The CDR3 has 14 residues. This CDR3 reads CASSSRLEEETQYF. Here the CDR3 DNA reads TGTGCCAGCAGCTCTCGACTAGAGGAAGAGACCCAGTACTTC.

In the case of this clonotype: At one of its ends the junction is not consistent with the germline gene, which may arise from a read error. The V and J genes are TRBV20-1 and TRBJ2-1; 11 bases match TRBD2. The CDR3 loop spans 16 amino acids. The germline V gene has CDR1 DFQATT and CDR2 SNEGSKA (reference sequence). The CDR3 is CSARDNSGRAYNGQFF. CDR3 nucleotides: TGCAGTGCTAGAGACAATAGCGGGAGGGCCTACAATGGGCAGTTCTTC.

The gene calls are TRBV14 and TRBJ2-1; D may be TRBD1 or TRBD2 (6 bases each). Trimming shortened V by 2 bases and J by 6 bases, and 14 bases separated the two germline ends. This CDR3 has 15 residues. The germline V gene has CDR1 SGHDN and CDR2 FVKESK. CDR3 DNA: TGTGCCAGCAGCCAACTACAACAGGGAGGCAATGAGCAGTTCTTC. This encodes CASSQLQQGGNEQFF.

J is TRBJ1-2 and V is TRBV6-5; D unclear. The CDR3 sequence is 14 residues long. Germline V gene sequence: CDR1 MNHEY, CDR2 SVGAGI. Trimming removed 6 bases at V and 4 bases at J, with 15 bases between. This CDR3 is CASRPDGNLYGYTF. For the CDR3, the DNA is TGTGCCAGCAGACCGGACGGAAATCTCTATGGCTACACCTTC.

The chain has TRBV7-2 and TRBJ2-5; no firm D call. V was shortened by 6 bases and J by 4 bases, with 18 bases between the two germline ends. This CDR3 is built from 15 residues. Germline CDR1 is SGHTA and CDR2 is FQGNSA. The CDR3 spells CASSFGDSPTETQYF. The CDR3 nucleotides are TGTGCCAGCAGTTTTGGAGACTCGCCCACAGAGACCCAGTACTTC.

J is TRBJ2-5 and V is TRBV7-9; D is possibly TRBD2 (5 bases). TRBJ2-1 explains the end of the DNA better; the J call may be wrong. The CDR3 extends over 14 amino acids. CDR1 is SEHNR, CDR2 FQNEAQ, per germline (reference sequence). CDR3 residues: CASSLVGSRDEQFF. In DNA, the CDR3 is TGTGCCAGCAGCTTAGTGGGGAGTAGGGATGAGCAGTTCTTC.

The genes are TRBV28 and TRBJ2-5; D remains unclear. V lost 5 bases and J 2 bases, leaving 9 bases between the germline ends. This CDR3 has 13 residues. Germline assignment: CDR1 MDHEN and CDR2 SYDVKM. In DNA form, the CDR3 reads TGTGCCAGCAGTCGCCCGAGACAAGAGACCCAGTACTTC. Encoded protein: CASSRPRQETQYF.

In its sample, this clonotype was seen a few times. V and J are TRBV10-1 and TRBJ1-2, with D unclear. The V end was cut by 2 bases, the J end by 2 bases, with 12 bases between. The CDR3 has 15 residues. Germline CDR1 and CDR2: WNHNN and SYGVQD (reference sequence). The CDR3 region is CASSEVANLNYGYTF. DNA for the CDR3: TGCGCCAGCAGTGAGGTGGCAAACCTGAACTATGGCTACACCTTC.

This clonotype was found a few times. This may stem from a read error, because a much larger clone lies one nucleotide away. The chain couples TRBV6-1 to TRBJ2-5, with D perhaps TRBD1 or TRBD2 (5 bases each). This CDR3 has 12 residues. Looked up from germline, CDR1 is MNHNS and CDR2 is SASEGT. With 2 bases removed from V and 5 bases from J, the gap between germline ends came to 6 bases. The CDR3 spells CASSEWGETQYF. The CDR3, as DNA: TGTGCCAGCAGTGAATGGGGGGAGACCCAGTACTTC.

The V call is TRBV4-2, the J call TRBJ2-5; D is possibly TRBD2 (6 bases). The DNA matches TRBJ2-1 better at its end, which makes the J call doubtful. Germline CDR1 is LGHNA and CDR2 is YNFKEQ. This CDR3 comprises 16 residues. The CDR3: CASSQYGGSSRNEQFF. CDR3 nucleotides: TGTGCCAGCAGCCAGTATGGGGGGTCCTCTCGGAATGAGCAGTTCTTC.

This chain connects TRBV11-2 to TRBJ2-4, with 9 positions matching TRBD1. J gave up 5 bases and V 5 bases, and 13 bases lay outside the gene matches. CDR1 SGHAT and CDR2 FQNNGV come from the germline V gene. The CDR3 covers 17 residues. The DNA for the CDR3 is TGTGCCAGCAGCCCAACGGTGGGACAGGGAGGCCAAAACATTCAGTACTTC. It encodes CASSPTVGQGGQNIQYF. Together with reference TRBV11-2 and TRBJ2-4, the CDR3 gives the full variable domain: EAGVAQSPRYKIIEKRQSVAFWCNPISGHATLYWYQQILGQGPKLLIQFQNNGVVDDSQLPKDRFSAERLKGVDSTLKIQPAKLEDSAVYLCASSPTVGQGGQNIQYFGAGTRLSVL.

This clonotype was recorded a few times. The rearrangement links TRBV12-3 or TRBV12-4 to TRBJ2-3; possibly TRBD2 for D (5 bases). V lost 5 bases and J lost 7, with 10 bases in between. The CDR3 totals 12 residues. The CDR3 region is CASSPGSYTQYF. The CDR3 nucleotides are TGTGCCAGCAGTCCGGGATCGTATACGCAGTATTTT.

This clonotype showed up many times. This chain connects TRBV2 to TRBJ2-5; 8 positions agree with TRBD2. The junction had 5 bases not matched to a gene; V was cut back by 4 bases and J by 1 base. This CDR3 contains 15 residues. CDR1 is SNHLY, CDR2 FYNNEI, per germline. The CDR3 loop reads CASSGLRGAQETQYF. CDR3 sequence (DNA): TGTGCCAGCAGTGGGTTGCGGGGGGCCCAAGAGACCCAGTACTTC.

This clonotype was seen a handful of times. The genes are TRBV10-3 and TRBJ2-5; D ambiguous. The CDR3 totals 12 residues. The germline V gene encodes CDR1 ENHRY and CDR2 SYGVKD. The V end was cut by 6 bases, the J end by 5 bases, with 10 bases between. This chain's CDR3 is CAISNGRETQYF. CDR3 sequence (DNA): TGTGCCATCAGCAACGGCAGGGAGACCCAGTACTTC.

As concerns this clonotype: The CDR3 does not end in the conserved phenylalanine or tryptophan, so this is likely a read error. The rearrangement joins TRBV28 to TRBJ1-6, with D tentatively TRBD1 (6 bases). The germline V gene has CDR1 MDHEN and CDR2 SYDVKM. Between the trimmed V and J ends, which lost 5 bases and 5 bases, there was a span of 16 bases. The CDR3 loop spans 16 amino acids. Here the CDR3 DNA reads TGTGCCAGCAGTCCCTCACAGGGCCTCAATAATTCACCCCTCCACCTT. Residues: CASSPSQGLNNSPLHL.

The chain carries TRBV9 and TRBJ2-1; D gene ambiguous. Germline V gene data show CDR1 as SGDLS and CDR2 as YYNGEE. The V gene lost 3 bases and the J gene lost 10 bases, with 14 bases spanning the gap. This CDR3 contains 13 residues. The CDR3 reads CASSAERTQEQFF. The CDR3 DNA sequence: TGTGCCAGCAGCGCCGAACGTACTCAGGAGCAGTTCTTC.

The gene calls are TRBV5-1 and TRBJ2-5; D uncertain. The CDR3 is 12 amino acids. CDR1 is SGHRS and CDR2 is YFSETQ in the germline V gene. Trimming shortened V by 2 bases and J by 5 bases, and 7 bases separated the two germline ends. The CDR3 is CASSLPSETQYF. The CDR3 DNA reads as TGCGCCAGCAGCTTACCTTCGGAGACCCAGTACTTC.

This clonotype was counted only a few times. The V gene is TRBV6-2 or TRBV6-3, the J gene TRBJ2-2; D call uncertain. The V gene's germline CDR1 is MNHEY and CDR2 SVGEGT. The germline V and J ends were trimmed by 8 bases and 3 bases, with 25 bases remaining between them. The CDR3 covers 18 residues. The CDR3 here is CASSRSREQTVDTGELFF. In DNA, the CDR3 is TGTGCCAGCTCCCGATCTCGTGAACAGACCGTGGACACCGGGGAGCTGTTTTTT.

This clonotype was picked up a small number of times. The chain uses TRBV12-3 or TRBV12-4 and TRBJ2-5; the D call may be TRBD1 or TRBD2 (6 bases each). Near its end, the DNA agrees better with TRBJ2-1, so the J call may be wrong. The CDR3 is 16 residues long. In nucleotides, the CDR3 is TGTGCCAGCAGTCCTAGGGACACCCGGGAGTTCAATGAGCAGTTCTTC. Protein: CASSPRDTREFNEQFF.

The rearrangement uses TRBV20-1 and TRBJ2-1; D call uncertain. Germline V gives CDR1 DFQATT, CDR2 SNEGSKA (reference sequence). V was cut by 3 bases and J by 9 bases, with 12 bases left in between. The CDR3 is 12 residues long. The CDR3 protein is CSASNRFLEQFF. In DNA form, the CDR3 reads TGCAGTGCTAGTAACAGATTTCTTGAGCAGTTCTTC.

The CDR3: CASGLAGGSNTQYF. CDR3 nucleotide sequence: TGTGCTAGTGGTCTAGCGGGGGGTTCGAATACGCAGTATTTT. J is TRBJ2-3 and V is TRBV12-5; 11 positions agree with TRBD2. Germline assignment: CDR1 LGHNT and CDR2 FRNRAP. The length of the CDR3 is 14 residues. Trimming removed 5 bases from V and 7 bases from J; junction bases left unmatched: 5.

The chain links TRBV20-1 to TRBJ2-3; TRBD2 matches 7 bases. The CDR3 consists of 14 residues. The trim removed 5 bases at V and 5 bases at J, leaving 10 bases unmatched. Germline V lookup: CDR1 DFQATT, CDR2 SNEGSKA (reference sequence). For the CDR3, the DNA is TGCAGTGCTCGCCCAAGCGGGATGGAAGATACGCAGTATTTT. This codes for CSARPSGMEDTQYF.

V and J are TRBV12-3 or TRBV12-4 and TRBJ1-6; the D is unclear. Trimming took 5 bases from V and 14 from J, leaving 13 bases between them. This CDR3 is built from 12 residues. For the CDR3, the DNA is TGTGCCAGCAGTGAGGGTAGTCGGGCCCTCCACTTT. Its translation is CASSEGSRALHF.

This clonotype was observed a few times. The rearrangement uses TRBV15 and TRBJ1-1, with D unresolved. The CDR3 contains 15 residues. The V and J ends lost 1 base and 1 base respectively, with 10 bases between them. Per germline, CDR1 LNHNV and CDR2 YYDKDF (reference sequence). The CDR3 region is CATSRAERENTEAFF. The CDR3 bases are TGTGCCACCAGCAGAGCAGAGAGGGAGAACACTGAAGCTTTCTTT.

The chain combines TRBV6-5 with TRBJ1-4; D perhaps matches TRBD1 (5 bases). Trimming pared 2 bases from V and 11 bases from J, leaving 18 bases between. Germline-derived CDR1 and CDR2 are MNHEY and SVGAGI. The CDR3 extends over 15 amino acids. The CDR3 nucleotides read TGTGCCAGCAGTTACGCGCAGGGAAGGTCGGAGAAACTGTTTTTT. This encodes CASSYAQGRSEKLFF.

This clonotype was counted a single time. At one end, the junction sequence differs from germline, possibly due to a read error. The chain carries TRBV12-3 or TRBV12-4 and TRBJ2-5, with D uncertain. The CDR3 consists of 11 residues. CDR3 region: CASSSGGWSVF. The DNA for the CDR3 is TGTGCCAGCAGCTCCGGTGGGTGGTCGGTCTTC.

This chain joins TRBV29-1 and TRBJ2-5; D unclear. The CDR3 sequence is 12 residues long. Germline CDR1 SQVTM, CDR2 ANQGSEA. V was trimmed by 5 bases and J by 2 bases, leaving 9 bases between them. CDR3: CSVSSEQETQYF. CDR3 nucleotides: TGCAGCGTTTCTTCCGAACAAGAGACCCAGTACTTC.